These 15 T cell receptor beta chains were sequenced from one sample in a study of T cells in women clearing cervical HPV infection. Using immunoSEQ multiplex PCR, the repertoire was profiled, and TCRdb retains in-frame clones only, with some absent. The sample table includes 30,000 to 45,000 clones. Sequenced input: blood buffy coat. These TCRs come from a woman between 18 and 69 years old with a cervical HPV16 infection that either progressed to CIN3+ or cleared (not recorded which).

With respect to this clone: Germline is not matched at one junction end, which may reflect a read error. Sequencing ends 3 residues short of the CDR3 end; the germline J gene provides the rest. The chain combines TRBV2 with TRBJ1-6; D call uncertain. CDR1 and CDR2 (germline): SNHLY, FYNNEI. This CDR3 contains 15 residues. This CDR3 reads CASMSPILYNSPLHF. The CDR3 bases that were read are TGTGCCAGCATGTCGCCTATCCTCTATAATTCGCCC.

For this clone: The CDR3 extends 3 residues past the end of the read, so its final part is completed from the germline J gene. This sequence joins TRBV10-3 and TRBJ2-1; possible D gene TRBD2, 5 bases. The germline CDR1 and CDR2 sequences are ENHRY and SYGVKD. The CDR3 is 12 amino acids. V gave up 3 bases and J gave up 9 bases, with 9 bases separating them. The CDR3 DNA, read in part, is TGTGCCATCAGTGACGGGGTCCCTGAG. Its translation is CAISDGVPE. The CDR3 as a whole reads CAISDGVPEQFF.

Details on this clone: The read stops 3 residues short of the end of the CDR3; the missing end is completed from the germline J gene. The chain couples TRBV2 to TRBJ2-1; TRBD2 matches 12 bases. V was clipped by 3 bases and J by 6 bases; unmatched bases: 3. CDR1 is SNHLY, CDR2 FYNNEI, per germline. The CDR3 consists of 15 residues. CDR3: CASSDGLAGSNEQFF. The part of the CDR3 DNA that was read is TGTGCCAGCAGTGACGGACTAGCGGGGAGCAATGAG.

Details on this clone: With the read ending 3 residues before the CDR3 end, the germline J gene is used to fill in that end. The V gene is TRBV7-8, the J gene TRBJ2-7; 7 nucleotides agree with TRBD2. This CDR3 spans 14 amino acids. V was pared by 2 bases and J by 2 bases, with 3 bases of the junction left unmatched. Per germline, CDR1 SGHVS and CDR2 FQNEAQ. The CDR3 protein is CASSLSGGTYEQYF. The CDR3 bases that were read are TGTGCCAGCAGCTTATCGGGGGGAACCTACGAG.

As concerns this clone: The CDR3 end is not reached by the read, which stops 3 residues before it; the germline J gene fills it in. This chain joins TRBV10-3 and TRBJ1-5, with no clear D. The CDR3 extends over 13 amino acids. Trimming cost V 0 bases and J 7 bases, with 7 bases left between them. The germline V gene encodes CDR1 ENHRY and CDR2 SYGVKD. This CDR3 is CAISESTRQPQHF. The part of the CDR3 DNA that was read is TGTGCCATCAGTGAGTCGACTCGGCAGCCC.

Comment on this clone: Coverage ceases 3 residues before the CDR3 finishes, and the germline J gene fills in the end. The chain links TRBV19 to TRBJ2-6; D is uncertain. Germline V gives CDR1 LNHDA, CDR2 SQIVND (reference sequence). The CDR3 has 12 residues. V was pared by 2 bases and J by 11 bases, with 7 bases between. Partial CDR3 DNA: TGTGCCAGTAGTATATACACCGACGTC. This codes for CASSIYTDV. The whole CDR3 is CASSIYTDVLTF.

Notes on this clone: The read stops 3 residues short of the end of the CDR3; the missing end is completed from the germline J gene. This sequence joins TRBV28 and TRBJ2-1, with TRBD2 matching 7 bases. The CDR3 runs 12 residues. Germline-derived CDR1 and CDR2 are MDHEN and SYDVKM. J gave up 6 bases and V 7 bases, and 3 bases lay outside the gene matches. CDR3 DNA (partial): TGTGCCAGCACCGGGACTACCAATGAG. Translation: CASTGTTNE. The entire CDR3 protein reads CASTGTTNEQFF.

The CDR3 is CASSLARGGSYNEQFF. The part of the CDR3 DNA that was read is TGTGCCAGCAGCTTGGCGAGAGGGGGCTCCTACAATGAG. The chain joins TRBV7-3 to TRBJ2-1; tentatively, D is TRBD1 (6 bases). The read falls 3 residues short of the CDR3 end, and the missing part is taken from the germline J gene. V lost 3 bases and J 0 bases, leaving 12 bases between the germline ends. Germline lookup yields CDR1 SGHTA and CDR2 FQGTGA. This CDR3 comprises 16 residues.

Points on this clone: The read finishes 3 residues shy of the CDR3 end, and the germline J gene is used to complete it. The chain combines TRBV14 with TRBJ2-2, with D unclear. V dropped 4 bases and J dropped 6 bases, with 12 bases sitting between them. Germline V gene data show CDR1 as SGHDN and CDR2 as FVKESK. The CDR3 is 14 amino acids. The sequenced CDR3 bases are TGTGCCAGCAGCCCCTCCTTGCTAGCCGGGGAG. Translation gives CASSPSLLAGE. The CDR3 reads in full as CASSPSLLAGELFF.

As regards this clone: Read sequence stops 3 residues before the CDR3 end, and the germline J gene provides the missing end. The V gene is TRBV6-2 or TRBV6-3, the J gene TRBJ2-5; TRBD1 might be the D (5 bases). CDR1 is MNHEY, CDR2 SVGEGT, per germline. The CDR3 has 14 residues. V lost 2 bases, J lost 5 bases, and 12 bases lay in between. This chain's CDR3 is CASSYPSQGETQYF. Partial CDR3 DNA: TGTGCCAGCAGTTACCCAAGTCAGGGCGAGACC.

On this clone itself: The sequence runs out 3 residues before the end of the CDR3; the remainder is reconstructed from the germline J gene. V and J are TRBV7-9 and TRBJ2-7; 8 bases line up with TRBD1. Germline V gene lookup returns CDR1 SEHNR and CDR2 FQNEAQ (reference sequence). Unmatched junction bases numbered 2, after V lost 1 base and J lost 3 bases. The CDR3 runs 14 residues. CDR3 DNA (partial): TGTGCCAGCAGCTTAGGCAGGGGGCACTACGAG. Amino acid sequence: CASSLGRGHYE. The complete CDR3 sequence is CASSLGRGHYEQYF.

For this clone: The missing CDR3 end, 3 residues past where the read stops, is filled in from the germline J gene. The chain is built from TRBV5-1 and TRBJ1-6, with 7 positions matching TRBD1. Unmatched junction bases numbered 8, after V lost 4 bases and J lost 7 bases. Germline V gene sequence: CDR1 SGHRS, CDR2 YFSETQ. This CDR3 spans 15 amino acids. The CDR3 sequence is CASSPAVTGNSPLHF. The covered CDR3 bases are TGCGCCAGCAGCCCGGCCGTGACAGGGAATTCACCC.

About this clone: The CDR3 goes on 3 residues after the read ends, and that part is filled in from the germline J gene. This sequence joins TRBV6-2 or TRBV6-3 and TRBJ1-2, with D possibly being TRBD1 (5 bases). The germline V gene encodes CDR1 MNHEY and CDR2 SVGEGT. The length of the CDR3 is 11 residues. The covered CDR3 bases are TGTGCCAGCTTCTACGGGGGGGAC. Residues: CASFYGGD. The whole CDR3 protein is CASFYGGDYTF.

A remark on this clone: From the germline J gene comes the end of the CDR3, since the read stops 3 residues before it. This chain connects TRBV12-3 or TRBV12-4 to TRBJ2-7, with 7 bases matching TRBD1. V lost 6 bases and J lost 1; bases outside the gene matches: 9. The CDR3 contains 15 residues. The CDR3 sequence is CASRKGTEPSYEQYF. The sequenced CDR3 bases are TGTGCCAGCAGGAAAGGGACAGAACCTTCCTACGAG.

For this clone: With the read ending 3 residues before the CDR3 end, the germline J gene is used to fill in that end. V is TRBV7-2 and J is TRBJ1-1; the D gene is possibly TRBD1 (5 bases). Germline CDR1 and CDR2: SGHTA and FQGNSA. V was shortened by 4 bases and J by 2 bases, with 14 bases between the two germline ends. This CDR3 region has 15 residues. The DNA read from the CDR3 is TGTGCCAGCAGCTCAAGGGGAAATGATAACACTGAA. Amino acids: CASSSRGNDNTE. The entire CDR3 protein is CASSSRGNDNTEAFF.